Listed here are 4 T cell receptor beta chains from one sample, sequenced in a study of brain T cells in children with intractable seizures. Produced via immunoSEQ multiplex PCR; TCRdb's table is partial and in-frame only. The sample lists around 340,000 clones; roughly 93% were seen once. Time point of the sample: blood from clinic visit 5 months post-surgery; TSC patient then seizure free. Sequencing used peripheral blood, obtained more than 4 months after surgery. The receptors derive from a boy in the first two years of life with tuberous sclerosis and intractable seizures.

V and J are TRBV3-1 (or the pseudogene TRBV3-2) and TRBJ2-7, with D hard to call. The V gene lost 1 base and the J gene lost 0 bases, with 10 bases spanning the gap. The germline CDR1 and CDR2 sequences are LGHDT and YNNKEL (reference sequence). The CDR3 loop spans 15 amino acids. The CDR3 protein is CASSQVGGSSYEQYF. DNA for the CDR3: TGTGCCAGCAGCCAAGTGGGCGGTAGCTCCTACGAGCAGTACTTC.

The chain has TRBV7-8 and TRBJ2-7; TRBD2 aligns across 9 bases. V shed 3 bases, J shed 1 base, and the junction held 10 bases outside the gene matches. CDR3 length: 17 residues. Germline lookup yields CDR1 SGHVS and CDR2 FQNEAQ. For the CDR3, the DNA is TGTGCCAGCAGCTTGGGGTCAAGGCTAGCGGGGTCCTACGAGCAGTACTTC. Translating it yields CASSLGSRLAGSYEQYF.

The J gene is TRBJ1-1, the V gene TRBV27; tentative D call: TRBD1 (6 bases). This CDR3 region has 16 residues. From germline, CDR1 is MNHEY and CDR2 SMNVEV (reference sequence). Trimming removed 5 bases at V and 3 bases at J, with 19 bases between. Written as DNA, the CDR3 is TGTGCCAGCAGTCTTACAGGGCCGCCCGACGACACTGAAGCTTTCTTT. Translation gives CASSLTGPPDDTEAFF.

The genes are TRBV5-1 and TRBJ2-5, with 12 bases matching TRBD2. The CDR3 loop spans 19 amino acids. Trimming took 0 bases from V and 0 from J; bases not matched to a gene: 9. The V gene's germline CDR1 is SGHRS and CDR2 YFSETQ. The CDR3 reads CASSLASSGRARYQETQYF. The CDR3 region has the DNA TGCGCCAGCAGCTTGGCGTCTAGCGGGAGGGCAAGATACCAAGAGACCCAGTACTTC.